This TCR beta chain was obtained from a study of vaccination and CD4 T cells after COVID-19. For the study at large: Controls used CEFX viral epitopes (positive), HIV-1 Nef peptides (negative), or no peptide.

Cultured CD4+ T cells had their DNA profiled by the Oncomine TCR Beta short-read assay. TCRdb recomputed calls from the PCR reads with MiXCR, one row per CDR3 protein. The sample has a few thousand distinct CDR3 sequences, roughly a sixth seen once. The V gene lost 7 bases and the J gene lost 8 bases, with 21 bases spanning the gap. CDR1 is MNHNS, CDR2 SASEGT, per germline. There are 15 residues in the CDR3. This clonotype is labeled large. The target antigen is unknown. Treatment here: roughly ten-day PBMC culture with coronavirus spike peptide pools or control peptides (ViraFEST assay). The source is a human donor who had recovered from COVID-19. V is TRBV6-1 and J is TRBJ2-1; the D gene is possibly TRBD1 (6 bases). The sequenced material came from CD4+ T cells from blood, cultured in vitro. CDR3 coding DNA: TGTGCCAGCACCAGGGGCCCCTTGGCTGACGATGAGCAGTTCTTC. It is translated as CASTRGPLADDEQFF.